Following are 5 T cell receptor beta chains from one sample sequenced in a study of metastatic and nonmetastatic thyroid tumors. Every patient was untreated before thyroid surgery. TCRdb ran MiXCR on the PCR reads. The table shows approximately 40,000 clones, with more than 45% occurring only once. The sequenced material came from tumor tissue. These receptors originate from a male donor with papillary thyroid cancer or a benign thyroid nodule (not recorded which). Some clones in this sample may be carry-over from other donors' samples.

The rearrangement links TRBV13 to TRBJ1-2; a weak D match, TRBD1 (5 bases). Trimming shortened V by 5 bases and J by 2 bases, and 12 bases separated the two germline ends. The germline V gene has CDR1 PRHDT and CDR2 FYEKMQ (reference sequence). The CDR3 runs 14 residues. CDR3 residues: CASSDGTGNYGYTF. CDR3 sequence (DNA): TGTGCCAGCAGCGACGGGACGGGGAACTATGGCTACACCTTC.

This clone was detected only a few times. The V gene is TRBV11-2, the J gene TRBJ2-1; D may correspond to TRBD1 or TRBD2 (5 bases each). The CDR3 has 12 residues. Looked up from germline, CDR1 is SGHAT and CDR2 is FQNNGV. Trimming shortened V by 6 bases and J by 7 bases, and 10 bases separated the two germline ends. The CDR3 DNA follows: TGTGCCAGCAGACTCGAGGGGAATGAGCAGTTCTTC. This codes for CASRLEGNEQFF.

The chain combines TRBV14 with TRBJ2-3; the D is unclear. CDR1 and CDR2 from the germline V gene are SGHDN and FVKESK. This CDR3 has 13 amino acids. V was clipped by 0 bases and J by 6 bases, with 7 bases between them. This CDR3 reads CASSQDRSDTQYF. The CDR3 DNA is TGTGCCAGCAGCCAAGATAGATCGGATACGCAGTATTTT. The full variable domain, with the rest looked up from reference TRBV14 and TRBJ2-3, is EAGVTQFPSHSVIEKGQTVTLRCDPISGHDNLYWYRRVMGKEIKFLLHFVKESKQDESGMPNNRFLAERTGGTYSTLKVQPAELEDSGVYFCASSQDRSDTQYFGPGTRLTVL.

The sample holds a few counts of this clone. The rearrangement links TRBV20-1 to TRBJ1-2, with 8 nucleotides matching TRBD1. Germline V gene data show CDR1 as DFQATT and CDR2 as SNEGSKA (reference sequence). This CDR3 contains 13 residues. Trimming cost V 3 bases and J 4 bases; bases outside gene matches: 4. The CDR3, as DNA: TGCAGTGCTAGGGACAGGGTGGCCTATGGCTACACCTTC. It codes for CSARDRVAYGYTF.

The rearrangement joins TRBV12-3 or TRBV12-4 to TRBJ2-3, with TRBD2 identical over 14 bases. J was trimmed by 3 bases and V by 4 bases; bases with no gene match: 3. The CDR3 loop spans 16 amino acids. The CDR3 spells CASSSTSGGATDTQYF. The CDR3 nucleotides are TGTGCCAGCAGTTCGACTAGCGGGGGGGCTACAGATACGCAGTATTTT.